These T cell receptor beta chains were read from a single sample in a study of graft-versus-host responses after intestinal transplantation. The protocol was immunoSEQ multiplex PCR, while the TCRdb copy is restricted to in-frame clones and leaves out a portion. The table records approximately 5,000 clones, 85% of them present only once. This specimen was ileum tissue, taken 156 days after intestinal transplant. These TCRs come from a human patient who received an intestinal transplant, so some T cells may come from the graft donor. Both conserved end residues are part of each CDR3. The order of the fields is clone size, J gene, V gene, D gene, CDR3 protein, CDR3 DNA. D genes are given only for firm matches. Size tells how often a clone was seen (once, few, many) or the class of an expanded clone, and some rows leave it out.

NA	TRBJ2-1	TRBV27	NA	CASSLSIFNEQFF	TGTGCCAGCAGTTTGAGCATTTTCAATGAGCAGTTCTTC
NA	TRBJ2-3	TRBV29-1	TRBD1	CSVVTRDSAYTDTQYF	TGCAGCGTCGTTACTAGGGACAGCGCGTACACAGATACGCAGTATTTT
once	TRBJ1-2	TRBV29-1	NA	CSVGTNYGYTF	TGCAGCGTTGGGACTAACTATGGCTACACCTTC
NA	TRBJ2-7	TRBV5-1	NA	CASSLVSRGGNEQYF	TGCGCCAGCAGCTTGGTATCCAGGGGCGGTAACGAGCAGTACTTC
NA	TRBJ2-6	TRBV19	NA	CASSKHSGANVLTF	TGTGCCAGTAGTAAACACTCTGGGGCCAACGTCCTGACTTTC
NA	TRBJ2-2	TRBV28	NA	CASTGGGPFTGELFF	TGTGCCAGCACCGGGGGCGGCCCCTTCACCGGGGAGCTGTTTTTT
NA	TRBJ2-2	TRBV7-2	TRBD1	CASSSPLGQGKLGGELFF	TGTGCCAGCAGCTCACCCCTGGGACAGGGGAAGCTCGGCGGGGAGCTGTTTTTT
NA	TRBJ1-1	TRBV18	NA	CAGAEDNMNTEAFF	TGTGCCGGTGCCGAGGACAACATGAACACTGAAGCTTTCTTT
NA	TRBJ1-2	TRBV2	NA	CASSEVVISYGYTF	TGTGCCAGCAGTGAAGTAGTGATTAGCTATGGCTACACCTTC
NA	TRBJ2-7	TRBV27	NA	CASSLRALEPNEQYF	TGTGCCAGCAGTTTGAGGGCGCTGGAACCCAACGAGCAGTACTTC
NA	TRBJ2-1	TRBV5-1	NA	CASSSTYNEQFF	TGCGCCAGCAGCTCGACATACAATGAGCAGTTCTTC
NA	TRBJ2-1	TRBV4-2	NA	CASSQAPPSSGEQFF	TGTGCCAGCAGCCAAGCCCCCCCTAGCTCCGGTGAGCAGTTCTTC
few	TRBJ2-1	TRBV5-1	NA	CASSLAVLYNEQFF	TGCGCCAGCAGCTTGGCGGTCCTGTACAATGAGCAGTTCTTC
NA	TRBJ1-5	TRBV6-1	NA	CASSEDSPNQPQHF	TGTGCCAGCAGCGAGGACAGCCCTAATCAGCCCCAGCATTTT
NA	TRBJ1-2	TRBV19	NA	CASSMNRVTGYTF	TGTGCCAGTAGTATGAATAGGGTAACTGGCTACACCTTC
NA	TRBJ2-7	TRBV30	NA	CAWSVSVPYEQYF	TGTGCCTGGAGTGTGAGTGTTCCCTACGAGCAGTACTTC
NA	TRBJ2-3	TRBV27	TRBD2	CASSLYSGIADTQYF	TGTGCCAGCAGTTTATATAGCGGGATCGCAGATACGCAGTATTTT
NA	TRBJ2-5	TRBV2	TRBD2	CASNNSGGYVETQYF	TGTGCCAGCAACAATAGCGGGGGGTACGTAGAGACCCAGTACTTC
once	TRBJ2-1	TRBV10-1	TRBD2	CASSRGGGYNEQFF	TGCGCCAGCAGTCGGGGCGGGGGGTACAATGAGCAGTTCTTC
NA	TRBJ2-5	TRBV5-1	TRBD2	CASSAGLAGEETQYF	TGCGCCAGCAGCGCGGGACTAGCGGGGGAAGAGACCCAGTACTTC
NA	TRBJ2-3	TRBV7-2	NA	CASSLALGGGDTQYF	TGTGCCAGCAGCTTAGCGCTTGGTGGGGGAGATACGCAGTATTTT
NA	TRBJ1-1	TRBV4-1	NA	CASSQVGGRGTEAFF	TGCGCCAGCAGCCAAGTTGGGGGGCGAGGGACTGAAGCTTTCTTT
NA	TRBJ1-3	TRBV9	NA	CASSAGGSGNTIYF	TGTGCCAGCAGCGCCGGGGGCTCTGGAAACACCATATATTTT
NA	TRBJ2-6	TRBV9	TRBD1	CASSVGTVRGGANVLTF	TGTGCCAGCAGCGTCGGGACAGTGAGAGGGGGGGCCAACGTCCTGACTTTC
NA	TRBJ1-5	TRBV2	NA	CASSGGGRSSNQPQHF	TGTGCCAGCAGTGGGGGGGGACGGTCTAGCAATCAGCCCCAGCATTTT
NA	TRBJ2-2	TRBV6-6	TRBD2	CASRFRLAGGAGELFF	TGTGCCAGCAGGTTCCGACTAGCGGGGGGGGCCGGGGAGCTGTTTTTT
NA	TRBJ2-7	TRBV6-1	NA	CATMGSHADYEQYF	TGTGCCACCATGGGTAGTCACGCTGACTACGAGCAGTACTTC
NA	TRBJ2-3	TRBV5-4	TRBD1	CASSLWDRLRRADTQYF	TGTGCCAGCAGCTTATGGGACAGACTTCGTCGCGCAGATACGCAGTATTTT
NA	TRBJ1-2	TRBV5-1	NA	CASSFLGRDNTF	TGCGCCAGCAGCTTTTTAGGAAGGGACAACACCTTC